The T cell receptor beta chain described here comes from a study of blood T cell repertoires in COVID-19. Study-wide background: In each case, the material was cDNA or gDNA derived from T cells, B-cell-depleted T cells, or PBMCs.

Only in-frame clones appear in the TCRdb table, and some are missing; sequencing was by immunoSEQ multiplex PCR. The sample consists of some 200,000 clones, around 90% of them appearing once. Those who participated ranged in age from about 18 to 89 years and resided in 20 to 30 US areas. Germline V lookup: CDR1 SEHNR, CDR2 FQNEAQ (reference sequence). The CDR3 consists of 13 residues. V was clipped by 2 bases and J by 5 bases, with 6 bases between them. The source of this sequence is a man aged 25-45 years in a cohort exposed to, infected with or recovered from COVID-19 (not recorded which). V gene TRBV7-9 combines with J gene TRBJ2-2; D gene ambiguous. The specimen was PBMCs or T cells enriched from blood (not recorded which). CDR3 amino acids: CASSLFLTGELFF. The DNA of the CDR3 is TGTGCCAGCAGCTTATTTTTAACCGGGGAGCTGTTTTTT.